One sample yielded the 20 T cell receptor beta chains listed below, sequenced in a study of T cells in localized non-small cell lung cancer. TCRdb's table, derived via immunoSEQ multiplex PCR, lists solely in-frame clones and lacks some. The top ten clones hold less than 25% of a sample with about 61,000 clones, about 87% of them seen once. Sequencing used peripheral blood, obtained before any cancer treatment. The source is a man aged 40 to 75 with stage I squamous cell lung carcinoma.

The V and J genes are TRBV7-9 and TRBJ1-1; D remains unclear. The CDR3 sequence is 13 residues long. Germline CDR1 and CDR2: SEHNR and FQNEAQ (reference sequence). V lost 3 bases and J lost 1, with 6 bases in between. CDR3 bases: TGTGCCAGCAGCTTTAGACGGAACACTGAAGCTTTCTTT. Protein: CASSFRRNTEAFF. Using reference TRBV7-9 and TRBJ1-1 for the parts outside the CDR3, the full variable domain is DTGVSQNPRHKITKRGQNVTFRCDPISEHNRLYWYRQTLGQGPEFLTYFQNEAQLEKSRLLSDRFSAERPKGSFSTLEIQRTEQGDSAMYLCASSFRRNTEAFFGQGTRLTVV.

The chain employs TRBV9 and TRBJ2-2; D might be TRBD1 or TRBD2, each matching 5 bases. This CDR3 comprises 15 residues. Trimming pared 4 bases from V and 10 bases from J, leaving 20 bases between. In germline, CDR1 is SGDLS, CDR2 YYNGEE. Here the CDR3 reads CASSTGTGLLEELFF. CDR3 DNA sequence: TGTGCCAGCAGCACCGGGACCGGCCTGTTAGAGGAGCTGTTTTTT. The variable domain in full, completed from reference TRBV9 and TRBJ2-2, reads DSGVTQTPKHLITATGQRVTLRCSPRSGDLSVYWYQQSLDQGLQFLIQYYNGEERAKGNILERFSAQQFPDLHSELNLSSLELGDSALYFCASSTGTGLLEELFFGEGSRLTVL.

The chain uses TRBV28 and TRBJ2-7; D uncertain. The CDR3 is made up of 12 amino acids. Per germline, CDR1 MDHEN and CDR2 SYDVKM. Trimming pared 4 bases from V and 5 bases from J, leaving 9 bases between. The CDR3 bases are TGTGCCAGCAGTTCCGGGTCCCACGAGCAGTACTTC. Its protein is CASSSGSHEQYF.

The rearrangement links TRBV7-2 to TRBJ2-5, with 9 bases aligning to TRBD2. Germline V gene lookup returns CDR1 SGHTA and CDR2 FQGNSA. The CDR3 has 18 amino acids. The ends lost 3 bases at V and 2 bases at J; junction bases unmatched: 13. The CDR3 nucleotides read TGTGCCAGCAGCTTTTTCGAAAGAGCGGGAGGAGGACAAGAGACCCAGTACTTC. It codes for CASSFFERAGGGQETQYF. The full variable domain, completed using reference TRBV7-2 and TRBJ2-5, is GAGVSQSPSNKVTEKGKDVELRCDPISGHTALYWYRQSLGQGLEFLIYFQGNSAPDKSGLPSDRFSAERTGGSVSTLTIQRTQQEDSAVYLCASSFFERAGGGQETQYFGPGTRLLVL.

The chain carries TRBV28 and TRBJ1-2, with TRBD1 as a possible D gene (6 bases). V was cut by 6 bases and J by 5 bases, with 16 bases left in between. The CDR3 length is 14 residues. Germline V gives CDR1 MDHEN, CDR2 SYDVKM. The DNA for the CDR3 is TGTGCCAGCAGAGCTACACAGGGTTTTTATGGCTACACCTTC. Protein: CASRATQGFYGYTF.

The chain is built from TRBV29-1 and TRBJ2-5, with D unclear. V gave up 4 bases and J gave up 1 base, with 10 bases separating them. Germline CDR1 and CDR2: SQVTM and ANQGSEA. This CDR3 comprises 13 residues. CDR3 in DNA: TGCAGCGTTGGCTTTGCAGGCCAAGAGACCCAGTACTTC. Encoded protein: CSVGFAGQETQYF.

The chain uses TRBV6-5 and TRBJ2-5, with TRBD2 matching over 7 bases. Per germline, CDR1 MNHEY and CDR2 SVGAGI. This CDR3 has 15 amino acids. V lost 0 bases, J lost 2 bases, and 3 bases stayed unmatched. The DNA for the CDR3 is TGTGCCAGCAGTTACTCGGGACTACCTCAAGAGACCCAGTACTTC. Translating it yields CASSYSGLPQETQYF.

This clone was seen once. The chain links TRBV6-5 to TRBJ2-7; 11 bases map to TRBD2. With 6 bases clipped from V and 4 bases from J, the junction kept 5 bases outside the gene matches. The CDR3 covers 14 residues. Germline V CDR1 and CDR2: MNHEY, SVGAGI. The CDR3 region is CASSEGLAVYEQYF. DNA of the CDR3: TGTGCCAGCAGCGAGGGACTAGCGGTATACGAGCAGTACTTC.

This clone was seen only once. This sequence joins TRBV7-9 and TRBJ2-1; D gene uncertain. V dropped 3 bases and J dropped 3 bases, with 9 bases sitting between them. The CDR3 has 14 amino acids. Germline CDR1 reads SEHNR; CDR2 reads FQNEAQ (reference sequence). Here the CDR3 DNA reads TGTGCCAGCAGCTTTGCAGAATACTACAATGAGCAGTTCTTC. Translated: CASSFAEYYNEQFF. Supplemented by reference TRBV7-9 and TRBJ2-1, the full variable domain reads DTGVSQNPRHKITKRGQNVTFRCDPISEHNRLYWYRQTLGQGPEFLTYFQNEAQLEKSRLLSDRFSAERPKGSFSTLEIQRTEQGDSAMYLCASSFAEYYNEQFFGPGTRLTVL.

This rearrangement joins TRBV11-3 to TRBJ2-1; no firm D call. V gave up 5 bases and J gave up 6 bases, with 17 bases separating them. This CDR3 comprises 15 residues. CDR1 and CDR2 from the germline V gene are SGHNT and YENEEA. CDR3 region: CASSPRYSAPNEQFF. CDR3 sequence (DNA): TGTGCCAGCAGCCCAAGGTACAGTGCCCCCAATGAGCAGTTCTTC.

The chain recombines TRBV5-4 with TRBJ2-7; D call uncertain. V was pared by 3 bases and J by 2 bases, with 9 bases between. The germline gives CDR1 SGHNT, CDR2 YYREEE (reference sequence). The CDR3 length is 13 residues. This chain's CDR3 is CASSYWATYEQYF. In DNA, the CDR3 is TGTGCCAGCAGCTATTGGGCTACCTACGAGCAGTACTTC.

The chain joins TRBV11-2 to TRBJ1-3, with 8 bases lining up with TRBD1. The germline CDR1 and CDR2 sequences are SGHAT and FQNNGV. This CDR3 is 14 amino acids long. J lost 4 bases, V lost 5 bases, and 4 bases had no gene match. Written as DNA, the CDR3 is TGTGCCAGCAGCATACAGGGGGGCGGAAACACCATATATTTT. Protein product: CASSIQGGGNTIYF.

This rearrangement joins TRBV7-2 to TRBJ2-6, with D uncertain. Trimming took 0 bases from V and 7 from J, leaving 10 bases between them. Germline V gene sequence: CDR1 SGHTA, CDR2 FQGNSA. The CDR3 runs 15 residues. The CDR3 nucleotides read TGTGCCAGCAGCTTAGCCCCCTTAGGAGCCAACGTCCTGACTTTC. This encodes CASSLAPLGANVLTF.

The chain joins TRBV7-2 to TRBJ2-2; D gene unclear. Germline V CDR1 and CDR2: SGHTA, FQGNSA. V was clipped by 2 bases and J by 1 base, with 11 bases between them. This CDR3 contains 16 residues. The DNA for the CDR3 is TGTGCCAGCAGCTTAAATCAGTTTCGGAACACCGGGGAGCTGTTTTTT. Translation gives CASSLNQFRNTGELFF.

The chain combines TRBV27 with TRBJ2-1; TRBD2 matches at 12 bases. Trimming at V came to 6 bases and at J to 10 bases, leaving 4 bases not matched to a gene. The germline V gene has CDR1 MNHEY and CDR2 SMNVEV (reference sequence). The CDR3 is 13 residues long. CDR3 residues: CASRALAGGEQFF. The CDR3 DNA sequence: TGTGCCAGCAGGGCACTAGCGGGAGGCGAGCAGTTCTTC.

The genes are TRBV9 and TRBJ2-7, with 9 bases fitting TRBD2. With V trimmed by 4 bases and J by 1 base, 12 bases remained unmatched. Germline V CDR1 and CDR2: SGDLS, YYNGEE. This CDR3 is 17 amino acids long. CDR3 loop: CASSSRDGLAGSYEQYF. DNA of the CDR3: TGTGCCAGCAGCTCCCGGGACGGCCTAGCGGGGTCCTACGAGCAGTACTTC.

The chain uses TRBV28 and TRBJ1-1, with a weak D call TRBD1 (6 bases). The CDR3 has 13 amino acids. The V end lost 10 bases, the J end lost 8 bases, and 20 bases lay between the germline ends. Germline V gives CDR1 MDHEN, CDR2 SYDVKM. CDR3 DNA sequence: TGTGCCACCCTACAGGGCATGGCCTCCGAAGCTTTCTTT. Translated, it gives CATLQGMASEAFF.

The chain uses TRBV5-6 and TRBJ1-2; TRBD1 aligns across 9 bases. CDR1 and CDR2 from the germline V gene are SGHDT and YYEEEE. CDR3 length: 14 residues. Trimming took 4 bases from V and 4 from J; bases not matched to a gene: 5. CDR3 bases: TGTGCCAGCAGCCCAGGGACAGGGCTCTATGGCTACACCTTC. This codes for CASSPGTGLYGYTF. The complete variable domain, with remaining parts taken from reference TRBV5-6 and TRBJ1-2, reads DAGVTQSPTHLIKTRGQQVTLRCSPKSGHDTVSWYQQALGQGPQFIFQYYEEEERQRGNFPDRFSGHQFPNYSSELNVNALLLGDSALYLCASSPGTGLYGYTFGSGTRLTVV.

This rearrangement joins TRBV29-1 to TRBJ1-2, with 8 bases matching TRBD1. This CDR3 is 12 amino acids long. The trim removed 4 bases at V and 6 bases at J, leaving 4 bases unmatched. Germline assignment: CDR1 SQVTM and CDR2 ANQGSEA. CDR3 DNA sequence: TGCAGCGTTGTTGGACAGGGAAATGGCTACACCTTC. It is translated as CSVVGQGNGYTF. Using reference TRBV29-1 and TRBJ1-2 for the parts outside the CDR3, the full variable domain is SAVISQKPSRDICQRGTSLTIQCQVDSQVTMMFWYRQQPGQSLTLIATANQGSEATYESGFVIDKFPISRPNLTFSTLTVSNMSPEDSSIYLCSVVGQGNGYTFGSGTRLTVV.

The chain combines TRBV7-9 with TRBJ2-5, with D possibly TRBD2 on 6 matching bases. Germline V lookup: CDR1 SEHNR, CDR2 FQNEAQ (reference sequence). This CDR3 contains 14 residues. V dropped 0 bases and J dropped 2 bases, with 7 bases sitting between them. The CDR3: CASSLASGQETQYF. In DNA form, the CDR3 reads TGTGCCAGCAGCTTAGCTAGCGGTCAAGAGACCCAGTACTTC.